This TCR beta chain was sequenced in a study of blood T cell repertoires in COVID-19. J gave up 0 bases and V 4 bases, and 8 bases lay outside the gene matches. This CDR3 is built from 17 residues. Germline CDR1 and CDR2: MNHNS and SASEGT. Only in-frame clones appear in the TCRdb table, and some are missing; sequencing was by immunoSEQ multiplex PCR. Here the sample spans around 100,000 clones, approximately 87% being singletons. The V call is TRBV6-1, the J call TRBJ1-3, with TRBD1 matching over 8 bases. The TCR was taken from a human donor in a cohort sampled during active COVID-19. Input material: peripheral blood. The CDR3 spells CASSVTGATLSGNTIYF. CDR3 in DNA: TGTGCCAGCAGTGTGACAGGGGCCACACTCTCTGGAAACACCATATATTTT.